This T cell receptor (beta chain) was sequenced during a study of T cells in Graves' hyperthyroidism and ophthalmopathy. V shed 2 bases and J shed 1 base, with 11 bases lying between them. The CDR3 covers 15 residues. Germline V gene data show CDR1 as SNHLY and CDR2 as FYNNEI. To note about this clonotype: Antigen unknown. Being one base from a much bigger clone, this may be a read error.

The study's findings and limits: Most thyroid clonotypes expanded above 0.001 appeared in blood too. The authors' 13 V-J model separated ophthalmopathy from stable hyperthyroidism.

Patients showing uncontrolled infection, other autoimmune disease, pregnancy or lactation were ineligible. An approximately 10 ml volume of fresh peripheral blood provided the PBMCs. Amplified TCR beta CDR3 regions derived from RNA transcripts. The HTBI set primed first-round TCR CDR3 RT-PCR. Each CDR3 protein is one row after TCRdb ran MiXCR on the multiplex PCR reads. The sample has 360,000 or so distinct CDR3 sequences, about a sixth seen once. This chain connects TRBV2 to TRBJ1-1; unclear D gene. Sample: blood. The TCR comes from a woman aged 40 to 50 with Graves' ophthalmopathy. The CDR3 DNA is TGTGCCAGCAGTGAAATCCTTTTACGGAACACTGAAGCTTTCTTT. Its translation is CASSEILLRNTEAFF. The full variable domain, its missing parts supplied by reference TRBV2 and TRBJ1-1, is EPEVTQTPSHQVTQMGQEVILRCVPISNHLYFYWYRQILGQKVEFLVSFYNNEISEKSEIFDDQFSVERPDGSNFTLKIRSTKLEDSAMYFCASSEILLRNTEAFFGQGTRLTVV.